These 5 T cell receptor beta chains were sequenced from one sample in a study of T-cell reconstitution after alpha-beta-depleted transplantation in children. Researchers prepared the TCRbeta library using unique molecular identifiers, the study reports. TCRdb passed the PCR reads through MiXCR, listing each CDR3 protein once. Found here are about 200,000 distinct CDR3 sequences, less than 15% of them singletons; the top ten hold roughly an eighth. Sequenced material: PBMCs from the stem cell graft donor, taken from the stem cell graft. Every receptor here comes from a human donor who donated a stem cell graft to a child with acute lymphoblastic leukemia.

The chain couples TRBV6-1 to TRBJ2-1; 7 bases map to TRBD1. The junction had 9 bases not matched to a gene; V was cut back by 7 bases and J by 3 bases. The CDR3 runs 15 residues. The germline CDR1 and CDR2 sequences are MNHNS and SASEGT. CDR3 region: CASTVGQDFYNEQFF. The DNA of the CDR3 is TGTGCCAGCACCGTCGGACAGGACTTCTACAATGAGCAGTTCTTC.

This clonotype was counted at least ten times. V and J are TRBV5-1 and TRBJ2-3, with 8 nucleotides matching TRBD1. Germline CDR1 reads SGHRS; CDR2 reads YFSETQ. The CDR3 contains 16 residues. V was clipped by 4 bases and J by 0 bases; unmatched bases: 7. CDR3 DNA: TGCGCCAGCAGCGCCGGATACAGGGGGAGCACAGATACGCAGTATTTT. Its protein product is CASSAGYRGSTDTQYF.

The chain carries TRBV6-8 and TRBJ2-2; 7 bases align to TRBD2. This CDR3 has 15 amino acids. Germline values: CDR1 MNHGY, CDR2 SAAAGT. The V gene end was trimmed by 10 bases and the J gene end by 4 bases; junction bases not matched to a gene: 12. The CDR3 here is CATRFAGVFTGELFF. The CDR3 DNA reads TGTGCCACCCGGTTCGCGGGAGTGTTCACCGGGGAGCTGTTTTTT.

This clonotype was seen at least ten times. This rearrangement joins TRBV5-5 to TRBJ2-7; 10 bases align to TRBD2. CDR1 is SGHKS, CDR2 YYEKEE, per germline (reference sequence). CDR3 length: 14 residues. Trimming cost V 1 base and J 5 bases; bases outside gene matches: 3. Written as DNA, the CDR3 is TGTGCCAGCAGCTTGTCAGCGGGAGGGGACGAGCAGTACTTC. Protein product: CASSLSAGGDEQYF.

This clonotype was recorded only once. The rearrangement uses TRBV4-1 and TRBJ1-1; TRBD1 might be the D (5 bases). The CDR3 totals 17 residues. Trimming removed 2 bases at V and 0 bases at J, with 16 bases between. Looked up from germline, CDR1 is MGHRA and CDR2 is YSYEKL. The CDR3 spells CASSQRTRGIMNTEAFF. In nucleotides, the CDR3 is TGCGCCAGCAGCCAAAGGACACGGGGGATCATGAACACTGAAGCTTTCTTT.